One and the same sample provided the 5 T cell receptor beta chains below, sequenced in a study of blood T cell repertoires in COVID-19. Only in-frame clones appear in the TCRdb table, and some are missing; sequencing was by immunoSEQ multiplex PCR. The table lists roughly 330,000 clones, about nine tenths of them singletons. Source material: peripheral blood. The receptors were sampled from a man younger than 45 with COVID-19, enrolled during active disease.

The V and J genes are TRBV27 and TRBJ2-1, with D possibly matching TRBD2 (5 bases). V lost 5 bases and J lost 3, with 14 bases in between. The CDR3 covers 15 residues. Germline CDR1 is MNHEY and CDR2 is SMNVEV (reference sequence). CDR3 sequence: CASSPRRGDYNEQFF. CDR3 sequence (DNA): TGTGCCAGCAGTCCAAGACGGGGAGACTACAATGAGCAGTTCTTC.

The chain's CDR3 is CASSPGEFKTQYF. In nucleotides, the CDR3 is TGTGCCAGCTCACCAGGGGAGTTCAAGACCCAGTACTTC. This chain connects TRBV18 to TRBJ2-5, with TRBD2 as a possible D gene (5 bases). V was shortened by 2 bases and J by 6 bases, with 10 bases between the two germline ends. Germline loops: CDR1 KGHSH, CDR2 LQKENI. This CDR3 spans 13 amino acids. Using reference TRBV18 and TRBJ2-5 for the parts outside the CDR3, the full variable domain is NAGVMQNPRHLVRRRGQEARLRCSPMKGHSHVYWYRQLPEEGLKFMVYLQKENIIDESGMPKERFSAEFPKEGPSILRIQQVVRGDSAAYFCASSPGEFKTQYFGPGTRLLVL.

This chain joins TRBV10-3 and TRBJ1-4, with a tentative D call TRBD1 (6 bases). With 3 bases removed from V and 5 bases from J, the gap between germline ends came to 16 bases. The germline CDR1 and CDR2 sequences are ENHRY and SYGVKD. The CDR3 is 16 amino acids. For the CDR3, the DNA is TGTGCCATCAGTGATCCGGGGGGCAAACAGAATGAAAAACTGTTTTTT. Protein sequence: CAISDPGGKQNEKLFF.

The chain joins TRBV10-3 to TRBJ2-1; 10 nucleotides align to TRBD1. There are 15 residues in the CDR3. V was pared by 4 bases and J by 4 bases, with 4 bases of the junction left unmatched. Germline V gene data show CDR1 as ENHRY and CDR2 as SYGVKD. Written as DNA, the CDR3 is TGTGCCATCAGTGCCGGGACAGGGGATTACAATGAGCAGTTCTTC. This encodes CAISAGTGDYNEQFF.

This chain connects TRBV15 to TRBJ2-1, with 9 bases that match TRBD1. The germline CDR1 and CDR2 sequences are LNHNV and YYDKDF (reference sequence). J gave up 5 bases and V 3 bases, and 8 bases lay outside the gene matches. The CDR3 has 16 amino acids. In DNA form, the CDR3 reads TGTGCCACCAGCAGCAAACAGGGGGCAGGGGACAATGAGCAGTTCTTC. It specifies CATSSKQGAGDNEQFF.